The 19 T cell receptor beta chains listed next were all sequenced from one sample in a study of cytomegalovirus exposure and HLA in healthy donors. PCR used 60 Vbeta primers and 13 Jbeta primers. Profiled with immunoSEQ multiplex PCR; TCRdb holds only in-frame clones, not every one. Counted here are 99,000 or so clones, around 80% occurring once; the ten biggest clones make up over 15%. The sequenced sample consisted of PBMCs. These receptors all stem from a man between 60 and 70 years old in good health and CMV-seropositive.

The chain joins TRBV18 to TRBJ2-1, with 10 bases aligning to TRBD2. The J segment lost 7 bases and the V segment lost 2 bases, leaving 8 bases of the junction unmatched. CDR1 is KGHSH and CDR2 is LQKENI in the germline V gene. CDR3 length: 16 amino acids. In DNA form, the CDR3 reads TGTGCCAGCTCACCAATTGTGCTAGCGGGGGTGAATGAGCAGTTCTTC. Translated: CASSPIVLAGVNEQFF. Drawing the rest from reference TRBV18 and TRBJ2-1, the complete variable domain is NAGVMQNPRHLVRRRGQEARLRCSPMKGHSHVYWYRQLPEEGLKFMVYLQKENIIDESGMPKERFSAEFPKEGPSILRIQQVVRGDSAAYFCASSPIVLAGVNEQFFGPGTRLTVL.

This chain joins TRBV7-2 and TRBJ2-3; the D gene is possibly TRBD2 (5 bases). V lost 6 bases, J lost 1 base, and 17 bases lay in between. The CDR3 spans 16 residues. Germline CDR1 SGHTA, CDR2 FQGNSA. The CDR3 loop reads CASSYSVGERTDTQYF. The CDR3 DNA reads TGTGCCAGCAGTTATAGTGTCGGGGAACGCACAGATACGCAGTATTTT.

This clone is labeled medium-sized. This chain connects TRBV2 to TRBJ2-3; TRBD1 agrees at 7 bases. CDR3 length: 15 amino acids. The V gene's germline CDR1 is SNHLY and CDR2 FYNNEI. J gave up 2 bases and V 2 bases, and 4 bases lay outside the gene matches. The DNA of the CDR3 is TGTGCCAGCAGTGAAACAGGGGCTTACACAGATACGCAGTATTTT. This encodes CASSETGAYTDTQYF.

In its sample, this clone was seen once. The J gene is TRBJ2-1, the V gene TRBV6-6; TRBD1 agrees at 8 bases. This CDR3 is built from 14 residues. Germline V gene sequence: CDR1 MNHNY, CDR2 SVGAGI (reference sequence). V trimming: 6 bases; J trimming: 4 bases; junction bases outside the gene matches: 5. Written as DNA, the CDR3 is TGTGCCAGCAGGGCCGGGACAGGTTACAATGAGCAGTTCTTC. Its protein is CASRAGTGYNEQFF.

The genes are TRBV6-5 and TRBJ1-5; 7 bases are shared with TRBD1. With V trimmed by 6 bases and J by 2 bases, 7 bases remained unmatched. This CDR3 is built from 15 residues. Germline V CDR1 and CDR2: MNHEY, SVGAGI. The DNA of the CDR3 is TGTGCCAGCAGCCCCGACAGGGTTCGCAATCAGCCCCAGCATTTT. Its translation: CASSPDRVRNQPQHF.

The chain carries TRBV11-3 and TRBJ2-3; 9 bases fit TRBD2. Trimming at V came to 3 bases and at J to 4 bases, leaving 2 bases not matched to a gene. Germline V gives CDR1 SGHNT, CDR2 YENEEA. CDR3 length: 14 amino acids. The CDR3 protein is CASSFGTSSDTQYF. The CDR3 coding sequence is TGTGCCAGCAGCTTCGGGACTAGCTCAGATACGCAGTATTTT.

The chain links TRBV28 to TRBJ1-1, with TRBD1 matching 7 bases. J lost 10 bases, V lost 2 bases, and 16 bases had no gene match. This CDR3 spans 16 amino acids. Germline-derived CDR1 and CDR2 are MDHEN and SYDVKM. CDR3: CASSLRLRDSLFSAFF. In DNA form, the CDR3 reads TGTGCCAGCAGTTTACGACTCCGGGACAGCCTATTTTCAGCTTTCTTT.

J is TRBJ2-1 and V is TRBV1; the D call TRBD1 from the table was never checked on the DNA. TRBV1 is a recognized pseudogene. CDR3 size: 16 residues. CDR3 sequence: CTSSQDDQAPYNEQFF. The CDR3 DNA is TGCACCAGCAGCCAAGATGATCAGGCTCCCTACAATGAGCAGTTCTTC.

The CDR3 DNA is TGTGCCTGGAGTGTAAGGCTAAAGACCTCCGTAGGATCGGGGTCCCCCACAAGAGAGACCCAGTACTTC. This sequence encodes CAWSVRLKTSVGSGSPTRETQYF. The rearrangement joins TRBV30 to TRBJ2-5; tentative D call: TRBD2 (5 bases). The germline gives CDR1 GTSNPN, CDR2 SVGIG (reference sequence). Trimming pared 0 bases from V and 4 bases from J, leaving 39 bases between. The CDR3 consists of 23 residues.

Remarks on this clone: Different DNA sequences within this sample yield the same CDR3. The rearrangement joins TRBV30 to TRBJ2-1; 7 nucleotides align to TRBD2. V was pared by 3 bases and J by 9 bases, with 2 bases of the junction left unmatched. Germline loops: CDR1 GTSNPN, CDR2 SVGIG (reference sequence). There are 11 residues in the CDR3. The CDR3 sequence: CAWSWGGEQFF. The CDR3 DNA is TGTGCCTGGAGCTGGGGGGGTGAGCAGTTCTTC. The full variable domain, in which reference TRBV30 and TRBJ2-1 provide the parts outside the CDR3, is SQTIHQWPATLVQPVGSPLSLECTVEGTSNPNLYWYRQAAGRGLQLLFYSVGIGQISSEVPQNLSASRPQDRQFILSSKKLLLSDSGFYLCAWSWGGEQFFGPGTRLTVL.

This clone was seen just once. The chain has TRBV7-2 and TRBJ2-2, with D possibly being TRBD1 (6 bases). The CDR3 is 13 amino acids. Trimming took 5 bases from V and 7 from J, leaving 11 bases between them. Germline V lookup: CDR1 SGHTA, CDR2 FQGNSA. CDR3 sequence (DNA): TGTGCCAGCAGCGAAACAGGGATCGGGGAGCTGTTTTTT. Translation gives CASSETGIGELFF.

The CDR3 region is CASSRQGGSNEQFF. CDR3 sequence (DNA): TGTGCCAGCAGTCGACAGGGAGGTAGCAATGAGCAGTTCTTC. The chain employs TRBV6-5 and TRBJ2-1; TRBD1 is a possible D gene (7 bases). CDR3 length: 14 amino acids. Germline V gene sequence: CDR1 MNHEY, CDR2 SVGAGI. V was cut by 5 bases and J by 6 bases, with 14 bases left in between.

This clone was seen a handful of times. The chain has TRBV2 and TRBJ1-2; 8 positions agree with TRBD1. This CDR3 has 15 amino acids. Per germline, CDR1 SNHLY and CDR2 FYNNEI. After removal of 6 bases from V and 4 bases from J, the junction contained 10 bases not matched to a gene. CDR3 DNA: TGTGCCAGCAGGACCGGGACAGGTGATTTCTATGGCTACACCTTC. Translating it yields CASRTGTGDFYGYTF.

This clone was seen a handful of times. The gene calls are TRBV7-2 and TRBJ1-6; 7 nucleotides line up with TRBD1. The CDR3 totals 14 residues. V was clipped by 5 bases and J by 7 bases; unmatched bases: 5. Germline assignment: CDR1 SGHTA and CDR2 FQGNSA. The CDR3 bases are TGTGCCAGCAGCCCAGGACAGGAAAATTCACCCCTCCACTTT. Translating it yields CASSPGQENSPLHF.

This clone was picked up one time. The chain joins TRBV18 to TRBJ1-4; D remains unclear. Germline V gene data show CDR1 as KGHSH and CDR2 as LQKENI. This CDR3 comprises 16 residues. The V gene lost 2 bases and the J gene lost 8 bases, with 18 bases spanning the gap. CDR3 loop: CASSPSDGATGEKLFF. As DNA, the CDR3 is TGTGCCAGCTCACCATCTGACGGCGCAACGGGGGAAAAACTGTTTTTT.

For the CDR3, the DNA is TGTGCCAGTACCGGGGAGTTGCGGGAGAAAGGAAACACCATATATTTT. Protein: CASTGELREKGNTIYF. V and J are TRBV19 and TRBJ1-3; D unclear. Deletions cut 7 bases from V and 4 bases from J, with 20 bases between. The germline V gene encodes CDR1 LNHDA and CDR2 SQIVND (reference sequence). There are 16 residues in the CDR3.

The gene calls are TRBV11-2 and TRBJ2-1; 9 positions match TRBD1. Germline loops: CDR1 SGHAT, CDR2 FQNNGV. The J segment lost 0 bases and the V segment lost 5 bases, leaving 8 bases of the junction unmatched. The CDR3 sequence is 17 residues long. CDR3 DNA sequence: TGTGCCAGCAGCCAACGAACAGGGGGCGCCTCCTACAATGAGCAGTTCTTC. It translates to CASSQRTGGASYNEQFF.

The CDR3 spells CSVEFSRPYYSGYTF. CDR3 sequence (DNA): TGCAGCGTTGAATTCTCGCGGCCGTACTATAGTGGCTACACCTTC. The chain carries TRBV29-1 and TRBJ1-2; D is undetermined. Trimming took off 2 bases at V and 7 bases at J, with 20 bases between the two ends. The CDR3 runs 15 residues. The germline CDR1 and CDR2 sequences are SQVTM and ANQGSEA.

The chain employs TRBV19 and TRBJ2-5, with 7 bases lining up with TRBD1. This CDR3 has 16 residues. CDR1 LNHDA and CDR2 SQIVND come from the germline V gene (reference sequence). V was pared by 1 base and J by 5 bases, with 10 bases of the junction left unmatched. The CDR3 DNA reads as TGTGCCAGTAGTATAGGGAACAGGGGCCTCCGGGAGACCCAGTACTTC. Encoded protein: CASSIGNRGLRETQYF. The whole variable domain, filled in from reference TRBV19 and TRBJ2-5, reads DGGITQSPKYLFRKEGQNVTLSCEQNLNHDAMYWYRQDPGQGLRLIYYSQIVNDFQKGDIAEGYSVSREKKESFPLTVTSAQKNPTAFYLCASSIGNRGLRETQYFGPGTRLLVL.